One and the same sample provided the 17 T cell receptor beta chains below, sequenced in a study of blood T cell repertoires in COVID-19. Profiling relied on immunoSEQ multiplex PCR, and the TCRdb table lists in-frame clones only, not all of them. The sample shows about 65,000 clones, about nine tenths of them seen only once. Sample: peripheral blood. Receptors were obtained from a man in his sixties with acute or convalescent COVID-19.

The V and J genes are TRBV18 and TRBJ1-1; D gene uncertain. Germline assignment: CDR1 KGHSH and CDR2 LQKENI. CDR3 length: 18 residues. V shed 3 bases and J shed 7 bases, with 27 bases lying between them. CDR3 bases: TGTGCCAGCTCACCTCAGAAGGAGGAAATCTTGCGTCAGGTTGAAGCTTTCTTT. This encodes CASSPQKEEILRQVEAFF.

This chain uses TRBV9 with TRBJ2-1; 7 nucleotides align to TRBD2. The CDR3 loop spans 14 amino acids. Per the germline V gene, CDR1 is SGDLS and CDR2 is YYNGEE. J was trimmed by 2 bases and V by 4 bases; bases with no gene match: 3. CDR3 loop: CASSSRGAYNEQFF. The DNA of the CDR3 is TGTGCCAGCAGCAGCCGGGGGGCCTACAATGAGCAGTTCTTC.

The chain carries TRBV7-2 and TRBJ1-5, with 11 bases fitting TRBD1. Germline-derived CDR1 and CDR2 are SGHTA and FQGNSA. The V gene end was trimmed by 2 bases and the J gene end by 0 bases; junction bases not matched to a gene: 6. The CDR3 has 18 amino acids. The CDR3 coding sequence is TGTGCCAGCAGCTTAACAGGACAGGGGGCGGATAGCAATCAGCCCCAGCATTTT. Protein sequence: CASSLTGQGADSNQPQHF.

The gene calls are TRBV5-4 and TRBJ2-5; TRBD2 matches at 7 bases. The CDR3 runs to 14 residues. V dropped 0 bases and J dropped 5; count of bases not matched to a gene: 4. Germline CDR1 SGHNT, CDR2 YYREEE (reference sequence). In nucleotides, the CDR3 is TGTGCCAGCAGCTTGGATCAGGGAGGGGAGACCCAGTACTTC. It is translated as CASSLDQGGETQYF.

The CDR3: CATSHRSGNYGYTF. The CDR3 DNA follows: TGTGCCACCAGCCACCGCTCAGGAAACTATGGCTACACCTTC. This sequence joins TRBV24-1 and TRBJ1-2; D uncertain. This CDR3 is 14 amino acids long. The germline gives CDR1 KGHDR, CDR2 SFDVKD. V gave up 7 bases and J gave up 2 bases, with 13 bases separating them.

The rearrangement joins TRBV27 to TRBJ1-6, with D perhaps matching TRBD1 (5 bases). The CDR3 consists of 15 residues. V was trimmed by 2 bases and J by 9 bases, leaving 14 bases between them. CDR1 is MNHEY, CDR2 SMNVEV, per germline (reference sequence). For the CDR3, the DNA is TGTGCCAGCAGTTTACTTGGGGGGAAGGGTTCACCCCTCCACTTT. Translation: CASSLLGGKGSPLHF.

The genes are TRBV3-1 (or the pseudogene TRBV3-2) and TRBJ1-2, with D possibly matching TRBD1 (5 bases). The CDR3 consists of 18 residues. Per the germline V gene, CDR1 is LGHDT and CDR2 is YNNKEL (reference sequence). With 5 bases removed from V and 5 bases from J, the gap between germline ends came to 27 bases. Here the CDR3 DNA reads TGTGCCAGCAGCTACTCCCCTCGGGGGGGGTCGCGATCTTATGGCTACACCTTC. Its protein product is CASSYSPRGGSRSYGYTF.

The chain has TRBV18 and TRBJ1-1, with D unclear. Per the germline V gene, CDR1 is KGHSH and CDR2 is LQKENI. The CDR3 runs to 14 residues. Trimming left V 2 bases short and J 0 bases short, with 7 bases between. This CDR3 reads CASSPNIMNTEAFF. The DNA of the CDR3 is TGTGCCAGCTCACCAAACATCATGAACACTGAAGCTTTCTTT.

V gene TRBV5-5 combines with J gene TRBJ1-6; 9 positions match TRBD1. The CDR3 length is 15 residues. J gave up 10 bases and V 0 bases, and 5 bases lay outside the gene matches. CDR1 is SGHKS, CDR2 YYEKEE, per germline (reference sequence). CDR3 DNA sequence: TGTGCCAGCAGCTTGGAGGGACAGGGTGCATCACCCCTCCACTTT. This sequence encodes CASSLEGQGASPLHF.

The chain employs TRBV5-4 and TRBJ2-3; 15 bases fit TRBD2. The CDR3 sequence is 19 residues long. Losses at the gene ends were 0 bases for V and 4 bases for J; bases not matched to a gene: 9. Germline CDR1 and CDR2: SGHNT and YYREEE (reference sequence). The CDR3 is CASSLAGLAGGPGPDTQYF. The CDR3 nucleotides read TGTGCCAGCAGCTTGGCCGGACTAGCGGGGGGGCCGGGTCCAGATACGCAGTATTTT.

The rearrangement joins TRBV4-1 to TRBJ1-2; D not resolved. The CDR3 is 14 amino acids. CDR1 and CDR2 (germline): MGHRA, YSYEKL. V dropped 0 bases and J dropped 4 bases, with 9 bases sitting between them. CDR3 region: CASSQDQAPYGYTF. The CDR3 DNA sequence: TGCGCCAGCAGCCAAGATCAGGCACCCTATGGCTACACCTTC.

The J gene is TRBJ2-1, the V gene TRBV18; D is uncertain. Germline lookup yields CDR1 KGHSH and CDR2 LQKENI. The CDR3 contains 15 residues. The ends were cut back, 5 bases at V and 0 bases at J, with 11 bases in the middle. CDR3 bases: TGTGCCAGCTCATACACTAAGAGCTCCTACAATGAGCAGTTCTTC. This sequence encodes CASSYTKSSYNEQFF.

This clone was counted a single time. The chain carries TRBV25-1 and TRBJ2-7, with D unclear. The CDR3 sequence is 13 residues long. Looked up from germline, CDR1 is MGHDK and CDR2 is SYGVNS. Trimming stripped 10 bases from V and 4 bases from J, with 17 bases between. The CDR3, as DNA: TGTGCCAATGGGCCAGGTGTAAGTTACGAGCAGTACTTC. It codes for CANGPGVSYEQYF.

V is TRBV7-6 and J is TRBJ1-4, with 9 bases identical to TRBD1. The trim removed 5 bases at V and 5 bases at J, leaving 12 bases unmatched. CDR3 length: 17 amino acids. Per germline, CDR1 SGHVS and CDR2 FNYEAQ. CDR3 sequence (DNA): TGTGCCAGCAGCCCCGGTAACCCAGGGACAGGGAATGAAAAACTGTTTTTT. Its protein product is CASSPGNPGTGNEKLFF.

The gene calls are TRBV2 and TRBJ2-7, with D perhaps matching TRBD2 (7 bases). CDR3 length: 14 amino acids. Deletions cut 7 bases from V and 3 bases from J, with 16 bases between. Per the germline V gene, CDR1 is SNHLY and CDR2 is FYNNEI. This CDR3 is CASNSRGGGYEQYF. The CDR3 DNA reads TGTGCCAGCAATTCGAGGGGGGGCGGCTACGAGCAGTACTTC. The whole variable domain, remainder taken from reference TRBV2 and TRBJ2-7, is EPEVTQTPSHQVTQMGQEVILRCVPISNHLYFYWYRQILGQKVEFLVSFYNNEISEKSEIFDDQFSVERPDGSNFTLKIRSTKLEDSAMYFCASNSRGGGYEQYFGPGTRLTVT.

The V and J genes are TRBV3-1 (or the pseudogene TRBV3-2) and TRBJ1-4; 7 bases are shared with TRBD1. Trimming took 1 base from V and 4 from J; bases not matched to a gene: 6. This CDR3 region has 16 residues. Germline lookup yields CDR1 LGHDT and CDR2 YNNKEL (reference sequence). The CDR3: CASSQVGTALNEKLFF. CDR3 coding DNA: TGTGCCAGCAGCCAAGTAGGGACAGCCCTTAATGAAAAACTGTTTTTT.

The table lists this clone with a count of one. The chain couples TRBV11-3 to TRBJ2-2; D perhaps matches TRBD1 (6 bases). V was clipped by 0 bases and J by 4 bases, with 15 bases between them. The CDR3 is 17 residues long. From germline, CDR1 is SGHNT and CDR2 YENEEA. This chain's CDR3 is CASSLEAWDTATGELFF. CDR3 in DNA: TGTGCCAGCAGCTTAGAGGCTTGGGACACCGCCACCGGGGAGCTGTTTTTT.